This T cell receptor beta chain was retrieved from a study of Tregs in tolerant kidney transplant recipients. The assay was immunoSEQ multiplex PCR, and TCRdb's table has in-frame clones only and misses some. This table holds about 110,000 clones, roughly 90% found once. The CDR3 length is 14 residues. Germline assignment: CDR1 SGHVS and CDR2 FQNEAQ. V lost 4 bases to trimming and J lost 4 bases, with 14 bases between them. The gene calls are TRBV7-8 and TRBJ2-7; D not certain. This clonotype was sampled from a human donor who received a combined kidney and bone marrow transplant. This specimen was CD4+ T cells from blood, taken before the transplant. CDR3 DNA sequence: TGTGCCAGCAGCTCGATGAGCGCGACTTACGAGCAGTACTTC. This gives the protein CASSSMSATYEQYF.